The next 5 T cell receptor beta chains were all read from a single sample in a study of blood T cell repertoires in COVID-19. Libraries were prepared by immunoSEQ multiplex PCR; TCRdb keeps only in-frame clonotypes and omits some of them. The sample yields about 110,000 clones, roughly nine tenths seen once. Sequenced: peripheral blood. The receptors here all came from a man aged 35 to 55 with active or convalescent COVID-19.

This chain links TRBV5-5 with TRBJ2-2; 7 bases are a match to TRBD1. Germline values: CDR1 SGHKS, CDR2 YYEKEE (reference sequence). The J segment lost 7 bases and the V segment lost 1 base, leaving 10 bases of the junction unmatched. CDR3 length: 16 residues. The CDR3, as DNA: TGTGCCAGCAGCTTGCGGGCAGGGGGTTCTAACGGGGAGCTGTTTTTT. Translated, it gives CASSLRAGGSNGELFF.

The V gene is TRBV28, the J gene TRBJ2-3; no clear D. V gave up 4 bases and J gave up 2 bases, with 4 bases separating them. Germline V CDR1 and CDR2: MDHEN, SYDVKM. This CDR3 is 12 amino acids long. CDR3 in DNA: TGTGCCAGCAGTTCCTACACAGATACGCAGTATTTT. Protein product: CASSSYTDTQYF.

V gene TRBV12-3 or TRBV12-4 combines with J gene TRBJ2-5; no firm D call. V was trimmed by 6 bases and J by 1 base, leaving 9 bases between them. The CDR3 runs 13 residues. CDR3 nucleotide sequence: TGTGCCAGCAGGTCAAATAGCCAAGAGACCCAGTACTTC. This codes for CASRSNSQETQYF.

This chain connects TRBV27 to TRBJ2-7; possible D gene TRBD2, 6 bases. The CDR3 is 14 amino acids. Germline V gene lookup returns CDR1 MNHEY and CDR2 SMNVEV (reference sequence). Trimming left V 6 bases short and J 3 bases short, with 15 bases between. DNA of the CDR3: TGTGCCAGCAGGCCCGGGGGTTCTTTCTACGAGCAGTACTTC. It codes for CASRPGGSFYEQYF.

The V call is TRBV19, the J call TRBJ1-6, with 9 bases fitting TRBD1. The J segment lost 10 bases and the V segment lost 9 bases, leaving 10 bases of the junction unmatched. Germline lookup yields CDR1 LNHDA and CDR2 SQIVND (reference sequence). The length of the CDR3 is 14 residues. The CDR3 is CASTYGQGTSPLHF. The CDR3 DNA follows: TGTGCCAGCACCTATGGACAGGGGACCTCACCCCTCCACTTT.